This T cell receptor beta chain was identified during a study of T-cell reconstitution after alpha-beta-depleted transplantation in children. The TCRbeta library incorporated unique molecular identifiers. MiXCR, applied by TCRdb to the PCR reads, yields one record per CDR3 protein. The table lists 500,000 to 750,000 distinct CDR3 sequences, 10% to 15% of them singletons, with 2.2% in the top ten. This clonotype showed up just a few times. Its antigen remains unidentified. Findings and caveats of the study: Surviving recipient T cells and thymic progenitors produced the high day-60 TCRbeta diversity seen in some patients.

Germline lookup yields CDR1 SGHAT and CDR2 FQNNGV. The CDR3 runs 20 residues. V shed 5 bases, J shed 0 bases, and the junction held 18 bases outside the gene matches. The chain combines TRBV11-2 with TRBJ2-1; 8 bases line up with TRBD2. This receptor was identified in a male patient between 10 and 17 years old who had a stem cell transplant for acute myeloid leukemia, so the T cells may come from the graft donor. Sample: PBMCs, mostly from graft donor cells, taken 360 days after TCRalphabeta/CD19-depleted stem cell transplant. CDR3 region: CASSLDGVWVAGISYNEQFF. In nucleotides, the CDR3 is TGTGCCAGCAGCCTTGATGGAGTGTGGGTAGCGGGAATCTCCTACAATGAGCAGTTCTTC.